This TCR beta chain was documented in a study of response to subunit inactivated influenza vaccine. Via MiXCR, TCRdb re-called the RT-PCR reads, giving one row per CDR3 protein. In the table there are 150,000 to 200,000 distinct CDR3 sequences, about 12% of which are singletons. There are a few counts of this clonotype. The sample was also linked to a second study, of T cells expressing NK-cell markers. That paper states: UMIs accompanied the 5'RACE template switching by which TCR beta cDNA was made. Sorted T-cell subsets CD3+CD56+NKG2C+, CD3+CD56+NKG2C- and CD3+CD56-NKG2C+ were TCR beta-sequenced. Seven donors tested HCMV-seropositive and one tested seronegative among the eight sequenced. These clonotypes additionally ranked first within the CD3+CD56-NKG2C+ fraction of a few donors.

Sequencing was performed on CD8+ T cells sorted from PBMCs, taken 11 to 12 days after vaccination. The sequence derives from a man aged 50 to 59 who received an inactivated influenza vaccine.

CDR3 bases: TGCGCCAGCAGCCAAGACCTAATCGTGTCCTCCTACAATGAGCAGTTCTTC. Its protein product is CASSQDLIVSSYNEQFF. The gene calls are TRBV4-1 and TRBJ2-1; D ambiguous. With 0 bases removed from V and 0 bases from J, the gap between germline ends came to 12 bases. Germline CDR1 is MGHRA and CDR2 is YSYEKL. The CDR3 is 17 amino acids.